The clone carrying this T cell receptor beta chain was counted at least ten times. What it binds is unknown. Everyone who gave samples was a healthy Caucasian. V lost 5 bases and J lost 1; bases outside the gene matches: 3. CDR1 is MNHNS, CDR2 SASEGT, per germline. The CDR3 spans 14 residues. This sample is part of a study of identical twins. The study, taken as a whole, reports: Analyses based on zero insertions could be partly confounded by invariant MAIT and iNKT cells.

TCRdb fed the 5' RACE reads into MiXCR, producing one record per CDR3 protein. This table has 1.5 million to 2 million distinct CDR3 sequences, around 29% appearing once. The chain is built from TRBV6-1 and TRBJ1-2, with 8 bases lining up with TRBD1. Sequencing was carried out using cord blood. The clonotype comes from a newborn girl in good health. The CDR3 nucleotides read TGTGCCAGCAGTCCAGGGGGCTTTAACTATGGCTACACCTTC. As protein: CASSPGGFNYGYTF.